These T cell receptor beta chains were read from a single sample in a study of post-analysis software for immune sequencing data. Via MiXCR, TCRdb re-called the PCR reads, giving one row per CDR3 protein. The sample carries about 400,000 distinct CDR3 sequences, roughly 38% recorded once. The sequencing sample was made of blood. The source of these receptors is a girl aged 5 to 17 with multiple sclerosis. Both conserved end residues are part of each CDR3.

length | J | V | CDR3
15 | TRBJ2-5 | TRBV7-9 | CASSLLGQGRETQYF
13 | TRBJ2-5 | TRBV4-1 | CASSQVTPSGQYF
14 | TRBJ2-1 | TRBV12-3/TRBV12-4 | CASSPKPFPNEQFF
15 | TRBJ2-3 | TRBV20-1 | CSARGGSGTTDTQYF
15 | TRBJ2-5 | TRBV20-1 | CSESLAGGTQGAQYF
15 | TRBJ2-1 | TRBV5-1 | CASSSFVASYNEQFF
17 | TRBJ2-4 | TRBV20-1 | CSARQLRGLGAKNIQYF
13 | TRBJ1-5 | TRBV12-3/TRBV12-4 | CASRRTANQPQHF
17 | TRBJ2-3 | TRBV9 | CASSGPGPRDSTDTQYF
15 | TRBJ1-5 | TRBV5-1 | CASSLAGGWNQPQHF
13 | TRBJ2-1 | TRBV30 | CAWSAQGLGEQFF
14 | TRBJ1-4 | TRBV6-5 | CASKTGGANEKLFF
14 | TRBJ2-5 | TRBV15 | CATSLDRDQETQYF
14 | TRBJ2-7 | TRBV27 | CASSSAGSRYEQYF
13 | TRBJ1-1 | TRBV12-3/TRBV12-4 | CASSSQVAAEAFF
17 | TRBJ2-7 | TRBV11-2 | CASSPPTNTGGFDEQYF
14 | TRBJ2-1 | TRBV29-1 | CSIFSSGGYNEQFF
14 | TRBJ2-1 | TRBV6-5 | CASSYVAGGDEQFF
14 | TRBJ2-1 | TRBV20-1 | CSPEGGGALDEQFF
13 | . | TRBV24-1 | CATSDLGSRTQYF
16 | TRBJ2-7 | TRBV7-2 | CASSLGWSGGAGEQYF
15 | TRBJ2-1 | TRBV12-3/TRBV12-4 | CASSFNAPVYNEQFF
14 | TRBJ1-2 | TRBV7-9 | CASSRTGGNYGYTF
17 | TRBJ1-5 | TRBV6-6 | CASRAAGAGDSNQPQHF
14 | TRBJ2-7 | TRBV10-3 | CAIRGGQGADEQYF
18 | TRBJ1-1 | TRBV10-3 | CAISESTVRRPSNTEAFF
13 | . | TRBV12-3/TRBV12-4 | CASTFRRAETQYF
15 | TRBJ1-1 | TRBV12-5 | CASGPGQVSNTEAFF
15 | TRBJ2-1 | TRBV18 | CASSPNRDPWEEQFF
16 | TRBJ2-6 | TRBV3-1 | CASSHPVGSGASVLTF
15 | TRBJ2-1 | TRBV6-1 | CASSRGLARVDEQFF
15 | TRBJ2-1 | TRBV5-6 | CASTKPGLALYEQFF
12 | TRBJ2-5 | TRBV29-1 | CSVVISGETQYF
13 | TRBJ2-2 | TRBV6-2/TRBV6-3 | CAVRGTNTGELFF
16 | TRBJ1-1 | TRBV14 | CASSQVGGTGNTEAFF
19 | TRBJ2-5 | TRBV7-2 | CASSLAGLAGGSYQETQYF
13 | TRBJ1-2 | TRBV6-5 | CASSFLPYYGYTF
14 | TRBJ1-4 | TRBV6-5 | CASSISPWGSALFF
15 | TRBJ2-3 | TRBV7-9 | CASSSGSSLGDTQYF
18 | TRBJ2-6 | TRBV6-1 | CASKDLVGGKDGANVLTF
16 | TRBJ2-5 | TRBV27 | CASNPTTEGFRETQYF
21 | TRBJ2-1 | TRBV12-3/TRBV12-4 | CASSLSARTGSRGGSYNEQFF
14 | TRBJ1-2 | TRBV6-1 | CASSGPGTVYGYTF
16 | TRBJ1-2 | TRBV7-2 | CASSFLAVGTSYGYTF
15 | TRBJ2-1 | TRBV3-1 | CASSQGESSSDEQFF
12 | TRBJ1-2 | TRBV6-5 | CASSYSNGGYTF
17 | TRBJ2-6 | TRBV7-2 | CAGSPGDRLSGANVLTF
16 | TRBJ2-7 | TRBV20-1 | CSAPLSGGPRTYEQYF
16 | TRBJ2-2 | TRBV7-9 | CASSSFGQGGTGELFF
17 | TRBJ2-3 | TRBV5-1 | CASSPGLGGGRTDTQYF
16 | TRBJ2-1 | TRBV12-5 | CASGLTTGRLTNEQFF
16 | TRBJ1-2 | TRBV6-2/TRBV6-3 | CASSYLRRETNYGYTF
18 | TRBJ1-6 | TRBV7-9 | CASSSLSREDLYNSPLHF